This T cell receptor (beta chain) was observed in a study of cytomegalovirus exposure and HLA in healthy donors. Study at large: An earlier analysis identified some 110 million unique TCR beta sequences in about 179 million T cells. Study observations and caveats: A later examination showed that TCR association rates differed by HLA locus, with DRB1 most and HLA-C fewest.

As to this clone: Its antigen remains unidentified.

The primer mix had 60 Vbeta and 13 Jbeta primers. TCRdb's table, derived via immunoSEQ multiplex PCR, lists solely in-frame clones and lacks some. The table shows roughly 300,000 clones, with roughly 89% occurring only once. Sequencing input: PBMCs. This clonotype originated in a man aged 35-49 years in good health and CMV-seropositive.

CDR3 in amino acids: CASSGGTGRWNQPQHF. The CDR3 region has the DNA TGTGCCAGCAGTGGGGGGACAGGGAGGTGGAATCAGCCCCAGCATTTT. V usage is TRBV6-1 and J usage is TRBJ1-5, with 9 bases lining up with TRBD1. Germline lookup yields CDR1 MNHNS and CDR2 SASEGT. CDR3 length equals 16 residues. J was trimmed by 4 bases and V by 4 bases; bases with no gene match: 8.